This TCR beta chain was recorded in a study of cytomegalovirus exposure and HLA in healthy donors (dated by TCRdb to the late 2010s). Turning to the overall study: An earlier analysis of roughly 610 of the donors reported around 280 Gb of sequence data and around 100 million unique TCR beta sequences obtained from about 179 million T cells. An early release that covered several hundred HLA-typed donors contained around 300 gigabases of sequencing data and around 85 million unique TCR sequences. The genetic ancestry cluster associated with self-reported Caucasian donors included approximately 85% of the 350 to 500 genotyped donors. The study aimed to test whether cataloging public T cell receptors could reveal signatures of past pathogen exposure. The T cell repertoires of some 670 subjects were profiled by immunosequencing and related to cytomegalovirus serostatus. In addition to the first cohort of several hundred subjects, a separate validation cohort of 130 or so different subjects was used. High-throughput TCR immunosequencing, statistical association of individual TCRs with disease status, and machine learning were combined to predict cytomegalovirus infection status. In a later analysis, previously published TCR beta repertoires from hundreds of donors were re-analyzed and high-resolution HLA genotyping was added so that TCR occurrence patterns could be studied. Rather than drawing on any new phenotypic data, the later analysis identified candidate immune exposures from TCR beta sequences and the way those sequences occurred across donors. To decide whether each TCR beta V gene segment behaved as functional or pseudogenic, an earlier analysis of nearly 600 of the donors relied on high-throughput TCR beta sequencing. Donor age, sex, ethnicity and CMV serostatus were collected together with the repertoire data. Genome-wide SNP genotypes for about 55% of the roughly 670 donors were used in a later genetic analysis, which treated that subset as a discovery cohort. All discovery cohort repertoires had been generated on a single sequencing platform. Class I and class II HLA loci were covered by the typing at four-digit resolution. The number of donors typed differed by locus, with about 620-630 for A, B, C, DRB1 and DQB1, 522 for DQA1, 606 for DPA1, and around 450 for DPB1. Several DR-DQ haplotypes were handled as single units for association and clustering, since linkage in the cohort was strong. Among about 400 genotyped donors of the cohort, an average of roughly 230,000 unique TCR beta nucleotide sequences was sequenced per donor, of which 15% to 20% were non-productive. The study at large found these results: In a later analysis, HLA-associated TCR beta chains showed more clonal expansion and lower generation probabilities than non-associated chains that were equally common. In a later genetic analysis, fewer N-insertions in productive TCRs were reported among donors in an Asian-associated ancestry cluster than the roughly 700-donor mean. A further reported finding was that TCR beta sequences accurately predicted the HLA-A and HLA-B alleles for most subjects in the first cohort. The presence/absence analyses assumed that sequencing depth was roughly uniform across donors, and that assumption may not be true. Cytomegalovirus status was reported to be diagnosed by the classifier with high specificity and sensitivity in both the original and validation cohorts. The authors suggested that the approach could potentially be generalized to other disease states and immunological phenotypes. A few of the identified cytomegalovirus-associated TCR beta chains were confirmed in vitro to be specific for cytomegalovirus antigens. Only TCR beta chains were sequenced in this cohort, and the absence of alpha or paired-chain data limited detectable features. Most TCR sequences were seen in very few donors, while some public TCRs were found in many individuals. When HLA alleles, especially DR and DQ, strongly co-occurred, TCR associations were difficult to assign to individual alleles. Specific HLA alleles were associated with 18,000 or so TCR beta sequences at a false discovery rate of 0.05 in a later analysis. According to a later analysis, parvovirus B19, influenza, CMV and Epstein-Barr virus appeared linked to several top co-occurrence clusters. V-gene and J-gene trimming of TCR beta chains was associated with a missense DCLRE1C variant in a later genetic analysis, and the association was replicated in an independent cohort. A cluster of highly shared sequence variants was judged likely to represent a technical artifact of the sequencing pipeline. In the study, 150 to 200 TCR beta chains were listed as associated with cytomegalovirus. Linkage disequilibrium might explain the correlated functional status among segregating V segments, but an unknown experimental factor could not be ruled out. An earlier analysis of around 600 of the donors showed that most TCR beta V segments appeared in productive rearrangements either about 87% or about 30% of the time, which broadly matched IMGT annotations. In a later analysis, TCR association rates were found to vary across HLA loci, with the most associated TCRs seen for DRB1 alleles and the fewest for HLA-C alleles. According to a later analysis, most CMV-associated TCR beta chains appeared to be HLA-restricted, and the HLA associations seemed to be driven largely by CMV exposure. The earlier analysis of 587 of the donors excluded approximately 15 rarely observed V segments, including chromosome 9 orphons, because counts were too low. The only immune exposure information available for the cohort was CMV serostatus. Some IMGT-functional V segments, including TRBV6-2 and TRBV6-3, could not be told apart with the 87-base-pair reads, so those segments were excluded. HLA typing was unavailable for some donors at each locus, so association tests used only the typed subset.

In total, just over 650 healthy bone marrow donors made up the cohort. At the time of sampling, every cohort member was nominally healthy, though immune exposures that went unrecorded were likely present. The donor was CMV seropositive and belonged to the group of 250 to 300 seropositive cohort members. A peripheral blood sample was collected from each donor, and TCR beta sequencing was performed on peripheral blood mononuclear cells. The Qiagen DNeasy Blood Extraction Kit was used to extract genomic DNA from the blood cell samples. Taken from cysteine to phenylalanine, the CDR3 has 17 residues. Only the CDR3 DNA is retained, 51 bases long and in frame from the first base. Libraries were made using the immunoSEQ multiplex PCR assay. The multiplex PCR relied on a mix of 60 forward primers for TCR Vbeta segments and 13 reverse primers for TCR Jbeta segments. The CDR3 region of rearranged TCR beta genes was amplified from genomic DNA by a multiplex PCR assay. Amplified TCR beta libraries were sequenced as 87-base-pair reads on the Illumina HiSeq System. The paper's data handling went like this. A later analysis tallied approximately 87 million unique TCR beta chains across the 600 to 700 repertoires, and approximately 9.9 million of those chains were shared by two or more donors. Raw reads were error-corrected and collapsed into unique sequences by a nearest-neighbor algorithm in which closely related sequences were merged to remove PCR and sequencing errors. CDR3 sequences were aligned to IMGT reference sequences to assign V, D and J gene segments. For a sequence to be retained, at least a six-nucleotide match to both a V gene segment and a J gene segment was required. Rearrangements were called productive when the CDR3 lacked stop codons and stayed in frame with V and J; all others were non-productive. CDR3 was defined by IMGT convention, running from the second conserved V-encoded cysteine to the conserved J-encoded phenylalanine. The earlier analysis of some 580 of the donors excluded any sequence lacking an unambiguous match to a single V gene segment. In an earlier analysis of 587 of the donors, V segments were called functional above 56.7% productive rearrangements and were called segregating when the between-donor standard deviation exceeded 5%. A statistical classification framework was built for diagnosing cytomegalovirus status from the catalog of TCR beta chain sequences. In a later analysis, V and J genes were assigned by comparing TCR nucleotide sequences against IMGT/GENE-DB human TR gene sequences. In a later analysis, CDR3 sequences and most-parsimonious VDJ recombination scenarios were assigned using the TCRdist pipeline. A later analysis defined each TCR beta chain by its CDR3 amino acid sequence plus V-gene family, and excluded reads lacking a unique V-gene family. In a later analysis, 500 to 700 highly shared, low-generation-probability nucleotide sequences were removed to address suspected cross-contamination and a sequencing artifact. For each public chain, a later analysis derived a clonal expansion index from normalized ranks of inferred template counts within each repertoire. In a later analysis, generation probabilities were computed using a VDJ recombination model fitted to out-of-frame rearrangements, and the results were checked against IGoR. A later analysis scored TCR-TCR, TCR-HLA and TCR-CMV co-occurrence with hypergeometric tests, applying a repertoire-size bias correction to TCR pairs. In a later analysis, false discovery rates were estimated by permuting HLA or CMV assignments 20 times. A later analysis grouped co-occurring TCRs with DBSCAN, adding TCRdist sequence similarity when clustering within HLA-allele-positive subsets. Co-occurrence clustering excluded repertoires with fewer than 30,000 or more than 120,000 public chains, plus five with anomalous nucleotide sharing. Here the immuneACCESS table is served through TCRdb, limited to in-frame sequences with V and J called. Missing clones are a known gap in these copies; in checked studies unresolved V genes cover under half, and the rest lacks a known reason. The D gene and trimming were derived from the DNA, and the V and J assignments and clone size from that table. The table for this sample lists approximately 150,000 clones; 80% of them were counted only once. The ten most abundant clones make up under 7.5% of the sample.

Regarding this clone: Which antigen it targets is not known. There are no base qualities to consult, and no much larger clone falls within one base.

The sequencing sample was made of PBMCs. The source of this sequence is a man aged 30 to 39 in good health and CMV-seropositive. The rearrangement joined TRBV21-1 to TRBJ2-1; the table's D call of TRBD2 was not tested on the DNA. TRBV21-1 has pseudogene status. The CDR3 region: CASSKATSGPPYNEQFF. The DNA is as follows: TGTGCCAGCAGCAAGGCGACTAGCGGGCCCCCCTACAATGAGCAGTTCTTC.